Reported below is one T cell receptor (beta chain). Antigen unknown. This specimen belongs to a study of cytomegalovirus exposure and HLA in healthy donors. 60 Vbeta and 13 Jbeta primers were used in PCR. The repertoire was sequenced with immunoSEQ multiplex PCR; TCRdb's copy has only in-frame clones and lacks some. This repertoire includes 220,000 or so clones. Broader study findings: For presence/absence analyses, sequencing depth was assumed to be roughly uniform across donors. The majority of TCR sequences were rare, yet some public TCRs appeared in many donors.

Germline loops: CDR1 MNHEY, CDR2 SVGAGI. This CDR3 has 13 residues. The V end was cut by 6 bases, the J end by 5 bases, with 12 bases between. Sequencing was performed on PBMCs. V gene TRBV6-5 combines with J gene TRBJ2-3, with D possibly matching TRBD2 (5 bases). The receptor comes from a girl aged 2-10 years in good health and CMV-seropositive. CDR3 protein: CASSPRTRDTQYF. The CDR3 nucleotides read TGTGCCAGCAGCCCAAGGACTCGAGATACGCAGTATTTT.